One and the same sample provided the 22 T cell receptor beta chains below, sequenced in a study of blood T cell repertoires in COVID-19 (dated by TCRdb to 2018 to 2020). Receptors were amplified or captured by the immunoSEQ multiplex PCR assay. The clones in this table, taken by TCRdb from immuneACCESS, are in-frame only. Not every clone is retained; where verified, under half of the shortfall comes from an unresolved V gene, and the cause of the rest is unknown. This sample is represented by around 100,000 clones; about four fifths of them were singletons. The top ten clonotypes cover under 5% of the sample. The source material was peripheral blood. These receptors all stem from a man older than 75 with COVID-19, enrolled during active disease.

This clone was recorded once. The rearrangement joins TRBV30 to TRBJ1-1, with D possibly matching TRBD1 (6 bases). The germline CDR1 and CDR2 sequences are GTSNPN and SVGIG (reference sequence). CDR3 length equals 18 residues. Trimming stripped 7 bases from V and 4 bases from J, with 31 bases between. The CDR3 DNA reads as TGTGCCTTCCACTCCTTCCCGGGACACCCGTTCGTCGTCACTGAAGCTTTCTTT. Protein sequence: CAFHSFPGHPFVVTEAFF.

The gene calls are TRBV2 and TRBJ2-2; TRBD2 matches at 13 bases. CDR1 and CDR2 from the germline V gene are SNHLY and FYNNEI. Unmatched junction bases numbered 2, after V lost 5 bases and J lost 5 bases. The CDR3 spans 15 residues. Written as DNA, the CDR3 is TGTGCCAGCAGTATGACTAGCGGGAGGACCGGGGAGCTGTTTTTT. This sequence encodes CASSMTSGRTGELFF. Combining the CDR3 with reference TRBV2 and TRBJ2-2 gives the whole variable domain EPEVTQTPSHQVTQMGQEVILRCVPISNHLYFYWYRQILGQKVEFLVSFYNNEISEKSEIFDDQFSVERPDGSNFTLKIRSTKLEDSAMYFCASSMTSGRTGELFFGEGSRLTVL.

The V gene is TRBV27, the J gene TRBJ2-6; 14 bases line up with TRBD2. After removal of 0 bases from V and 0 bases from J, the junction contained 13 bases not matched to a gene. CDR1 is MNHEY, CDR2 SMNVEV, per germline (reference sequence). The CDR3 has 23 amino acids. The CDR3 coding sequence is TGTGCCAGCAGTTTATCGATTCAGGGACTAGCGGGAGAGGCCCGCTCTGGGGCCAACGTCCTGACTTTC. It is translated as CASSLSIQGLAGEARSGANVLTF.

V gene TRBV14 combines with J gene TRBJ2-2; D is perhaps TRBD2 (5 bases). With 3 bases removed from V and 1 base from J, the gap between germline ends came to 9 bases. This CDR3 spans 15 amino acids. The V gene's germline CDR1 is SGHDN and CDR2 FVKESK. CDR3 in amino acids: CASSHLAQNTGELFF. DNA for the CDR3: TGTGCCAGCAGCCACCTAGCTCAGAACACCGGGGAGCTGTTTTTT.

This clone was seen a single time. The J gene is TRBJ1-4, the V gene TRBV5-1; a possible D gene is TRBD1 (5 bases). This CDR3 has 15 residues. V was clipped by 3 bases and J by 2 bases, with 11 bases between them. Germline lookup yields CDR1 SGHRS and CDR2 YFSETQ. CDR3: CASSWQGDTNEKLFF. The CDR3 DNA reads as TGCGCCAGCAGCTGGCAGGGTGACACTAATGAAAAACTGTTTTTT.

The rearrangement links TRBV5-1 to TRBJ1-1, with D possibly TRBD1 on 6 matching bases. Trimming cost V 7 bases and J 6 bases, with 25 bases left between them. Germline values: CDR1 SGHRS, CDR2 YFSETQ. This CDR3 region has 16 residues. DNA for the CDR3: TGCGCCAGCCGTACTGGCGGCGGGGGGCGCGGGGCTGAAGCTTTCTTT. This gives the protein CASRTGGGGRGAEAFF.

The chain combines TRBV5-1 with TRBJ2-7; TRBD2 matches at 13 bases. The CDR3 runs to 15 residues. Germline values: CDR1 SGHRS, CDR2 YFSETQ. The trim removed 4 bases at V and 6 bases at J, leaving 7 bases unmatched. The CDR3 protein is CASSPGTSGTSEQYF. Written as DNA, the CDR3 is TGCGCCAGCAGCCCCGGGACTAGCGGGACTTCCGAGCAGTACTTC. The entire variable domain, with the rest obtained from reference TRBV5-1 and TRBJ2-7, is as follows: KAGVTQTPRYLIKTRGQQVTLSCSPISGHRSVSWYQQTPGQGLQFLFEYFSETQRNKGNFPGRFSGRQFSNSRSEMNVSTLELGDSALYLCASSPGTSGTSEQYFGPGTRLTVT.

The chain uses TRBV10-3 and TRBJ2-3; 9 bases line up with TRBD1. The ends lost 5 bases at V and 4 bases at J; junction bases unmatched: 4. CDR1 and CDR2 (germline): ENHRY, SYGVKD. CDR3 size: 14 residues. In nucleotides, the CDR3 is TGTGCCATCAGTATGGGACAGGGTCCAGATACGCAGTATTTT. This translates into CAISMGQGPDTQYF.

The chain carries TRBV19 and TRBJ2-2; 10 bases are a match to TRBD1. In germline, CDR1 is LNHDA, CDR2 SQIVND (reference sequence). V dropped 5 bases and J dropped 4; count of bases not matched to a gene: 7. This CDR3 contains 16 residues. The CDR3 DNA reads TGTGCCAGTAGTCCCCTGACAGGGGGCGTCACCGGGGAGCTGTTTTTT. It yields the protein CASSPLTGGVTGELFF.

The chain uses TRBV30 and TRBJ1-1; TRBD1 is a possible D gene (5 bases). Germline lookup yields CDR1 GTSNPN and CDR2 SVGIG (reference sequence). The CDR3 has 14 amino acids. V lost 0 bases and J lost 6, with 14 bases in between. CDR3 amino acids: CAWSVGVVEAEAFF. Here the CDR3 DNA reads TGTGCCTGGAGTGTAGGGGTCGTCGAGGCTGAAGCTTTCTTT.

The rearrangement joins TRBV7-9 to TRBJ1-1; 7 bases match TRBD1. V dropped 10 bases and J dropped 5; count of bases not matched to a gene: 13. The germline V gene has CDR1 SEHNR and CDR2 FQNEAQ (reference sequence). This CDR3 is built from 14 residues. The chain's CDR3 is CATTLRDRETEAFF. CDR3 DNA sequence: TGTGCCACCACTCTCCGCGACAGGGAGACTGAAGCTTTCTTT. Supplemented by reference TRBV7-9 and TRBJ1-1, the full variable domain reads DTGVSQNPRHKITKRGQNVTFRCDPISEHNRLYWYRQTLGQGPEFLTYFQNEAQLEKSRLLSDRFSAERPKGSFSTLEIQRTEQGDSAMYLCATTLRDRETEAFFGQGTRLTVV.

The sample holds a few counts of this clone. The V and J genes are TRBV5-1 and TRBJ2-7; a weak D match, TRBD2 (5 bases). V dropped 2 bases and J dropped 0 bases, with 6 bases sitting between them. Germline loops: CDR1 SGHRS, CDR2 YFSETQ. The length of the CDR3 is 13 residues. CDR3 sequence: CASSFGSSYEQYF. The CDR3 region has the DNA TGCGCCAGCAGCTTTGGGAGCTCCTACGAGCAGTACTTC.

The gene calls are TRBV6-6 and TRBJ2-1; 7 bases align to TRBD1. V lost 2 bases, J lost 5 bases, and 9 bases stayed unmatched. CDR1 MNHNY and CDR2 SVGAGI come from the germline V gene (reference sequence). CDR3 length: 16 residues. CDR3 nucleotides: TGTGCCAGCAGTTACAGGAAGAACAGGGGCCACAATGAGCAGTTCTTC. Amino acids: CASSYRKNRGHNEQFF.

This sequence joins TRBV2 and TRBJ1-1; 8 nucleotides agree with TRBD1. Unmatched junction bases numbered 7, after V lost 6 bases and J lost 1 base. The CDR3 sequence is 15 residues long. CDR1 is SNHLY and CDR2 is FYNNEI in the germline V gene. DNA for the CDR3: TGTGCCAGCAGCTTATCCGGGACAGGGAACACTGAAGCTTTCTTT. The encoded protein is CASSLSGTGNTEAFF.

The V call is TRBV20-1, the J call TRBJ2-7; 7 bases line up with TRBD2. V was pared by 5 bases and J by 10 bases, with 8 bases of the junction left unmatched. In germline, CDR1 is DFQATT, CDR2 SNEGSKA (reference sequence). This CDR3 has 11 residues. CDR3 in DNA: TGCAGTGCTGGGGGGGTCGGCGAACAGTACTTC. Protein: CSAGGVGEQYF.

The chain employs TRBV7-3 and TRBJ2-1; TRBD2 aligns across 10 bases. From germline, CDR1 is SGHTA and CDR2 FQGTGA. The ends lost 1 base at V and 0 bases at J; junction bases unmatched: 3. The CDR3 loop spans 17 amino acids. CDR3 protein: CASSLMPSGSSYNEQFF. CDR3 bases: TGTGCCAGCAGCTTAATGCCTAGCGGGAGCTCCTACAATGAGCAGTTCTTC.

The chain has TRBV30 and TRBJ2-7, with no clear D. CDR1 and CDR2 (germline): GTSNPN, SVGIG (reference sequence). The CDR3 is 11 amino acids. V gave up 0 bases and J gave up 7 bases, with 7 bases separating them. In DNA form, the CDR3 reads TGTGCCTGGAGTGTACATACAGAGCAGTACTTC. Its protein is CAWSVHTEQYF.

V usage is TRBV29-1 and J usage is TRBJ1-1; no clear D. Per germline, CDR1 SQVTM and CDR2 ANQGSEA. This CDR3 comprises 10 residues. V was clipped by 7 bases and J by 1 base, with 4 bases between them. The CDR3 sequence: CSAKNTEAFF. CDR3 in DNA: TGCAGCGCCAAGAACACTGAAGCTTTCTTT.

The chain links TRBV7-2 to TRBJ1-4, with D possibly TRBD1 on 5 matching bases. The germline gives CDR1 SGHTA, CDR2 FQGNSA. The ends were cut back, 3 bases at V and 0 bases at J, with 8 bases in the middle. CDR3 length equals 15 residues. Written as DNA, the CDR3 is TGTGCCAGCAGCTTGACACAGGCAACTAATGAAAAACTGTTTTTT. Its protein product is CASSLTQATNEKLFF.

As DNA, the CDR3 is TGTGCCTGGAGTCGGGACTGGGAGAATTCACCCCTCCACTTT. It codes for CAWSRDWENSPLHF. The genes are TRBV30 and TRBJ1-6; TRBD1 might be the D (5 bases). The CDR3 covers 14 residues. With 2 bases removed from V and 7 bases from J, the gap between germline ends came to 12 bases. Germline V gene data show CDR1 as GTSNPN and CDR2 as SVGIG (reference sequence).

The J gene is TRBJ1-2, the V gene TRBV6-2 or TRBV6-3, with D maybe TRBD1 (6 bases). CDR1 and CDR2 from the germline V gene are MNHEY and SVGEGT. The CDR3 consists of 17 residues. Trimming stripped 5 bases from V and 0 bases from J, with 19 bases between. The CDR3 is CASSPHTPDSPNYGYTF. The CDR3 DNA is TGTGCCAGCAGTCCGCATACGCCGGACAGTCCTAACTATGGCTACACCTTC.

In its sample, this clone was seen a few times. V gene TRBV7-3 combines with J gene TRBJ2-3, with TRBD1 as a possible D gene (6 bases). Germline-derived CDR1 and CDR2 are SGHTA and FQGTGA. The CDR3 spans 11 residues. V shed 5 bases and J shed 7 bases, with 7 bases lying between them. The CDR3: CASSQGYTQYF. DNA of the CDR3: TGTGCCAGCAGCCAGGGGTATACGCAGTATTTT. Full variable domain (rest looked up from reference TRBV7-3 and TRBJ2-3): GAGVSQTPSNKVTEKGKYVELRCDPISGHTALYWYRQSLGQGPEFLIYFQGTGAADDSGLPNDRFFAVRPEGSVSTLKIQRTERGDSAVYLCASSQGYTQYFGPGTRLTVL.